Included here is one TCR beta chain sequence, with context. The trim removed 4 bases at V and 4 bases at J, leaving 9 bases unmatched. There are 16 residues in the CDR3. Germline V gene lookup returns CDR1 SGHRS and CDR2 YFSETQ. This entry is derived from a study of control samples from healthy donors and cancer patients. Clones were sequenced by immunoSEQ multiplex PCR, and TCRdb holds only the in-frame ones, with some missing. This sample has around 85,000 clones, with roughly 91% found just once. The chain has TRBV5-1 and TRBJ2-2, with 8 bases that match TRBD2. Material for sequencing was blood. The receptor was isolated from a woman aged 60 to 75 in good health. CDR3 region: CASSLLGLASTGELFF. In nucleotides, the CDR3 is TGCGCCAGCAGCCTTCTCGGACTAGCTAGCACCGGGGAGCTGTTTTTT.